A few counts support the clone carrying this T cell receptor beta chain. Based on a CD8+CD4-CCR7+CD45RA+ profile, naive CD8 T cells were sorted. The ends were cut back, 3 bases at V and 4 bases at J, with 11 bases in the middle. This CDR3 is built from 14 residues. Germline-derived CDR1 and CDR2 are LNHDA and SQIVND (reference sequence). The data were taken from a study of molecular identifiers for immune sequencing clone quantification. Bulk TCR libraries used previously described methods and listed TCR primers. MiXCR was run by TCRdb on the PCR reads, yielding one entry per CDR3 protein. The table shows over 600,000 distinct CDR3 sequences, with about 20% occurring only once.

This clonotype was obtained from a human donor in good health. Some libraries in this study had Jurkat cell RNA spiked in. The sample comprised naive CD8+ T cells from blood, with Jurkat cell RNA spiked in. Subset meaning: FACS-sorted CD8+CD4-CCR7+CD45RA+ naive T cells. The chain joins TRBV19 to TRBJ2-3; D ambiguous. This chain's CDR3 is CASSIRGGADTQYF. DNA for the CDR3: TGTGCCAGTAGTATTCGCGGCGGCGCAGATACGCAGTATTTT.